The source of this T cell receptor (beta chain) is a study of regulatory T cells in long-lasting Graves disease. Study as a whole: It was over 5 years of antithyroid drugs, with positive TSH receptor antibodies, that meant persistent Graves' disease. Findings and caveats of the study: TCR diversity in persistent Graves' patients was below that of newly diagnosed ones. The researchers studied only peripheral blood, not thyroid tissue. There were preferences for TRBV28, TRBJ1-2 and TRBJ2-5 in persistent disease.

The length of the CDR3 is 18 residues. V lost 0 bases and J 2 bases, leaving 17 bases between the germline ends. CDR1 and CDR2 (germline): MNHEY, SVGEGT. The time point here: persistent/refractory GD, antithyroid drugs over 5 years with positive TRAb. From RNA extracted from PBMCs, the TCR library was made. Relying on iRepertoire HTBI primers and Arm-PCR of CDR3 regions, the team built TCR beta libraries. TCRdb processed the multiplex PCR reads anew with MiXCR; each CDR3 protein has one entry. Of about 660,000 distinct CDR3 sequences listed, 25% to 30% are singletons. This clonotype has at least ten counts. The antigen is unknown.

Sample: peripheral blood mononuclear cells (PBMCs), taken when the disease was refractory, from a patient treated with antithyroid drugs. The receptor was isolated from a female donor with Graves disease. The J gene is TRBJ1-5, the V gene TRBV6-2 or TRBV6-3, with TRBD1 as a possible D gene (6 bases). CDR3 bases: TGTGCCAGCAGTTACTCAGGGTCGGGGGCTTGGGGCAATCAGCCCCAGCATTTT. Amino acid sequence: CASSYSGSGAWGNQPQHF.